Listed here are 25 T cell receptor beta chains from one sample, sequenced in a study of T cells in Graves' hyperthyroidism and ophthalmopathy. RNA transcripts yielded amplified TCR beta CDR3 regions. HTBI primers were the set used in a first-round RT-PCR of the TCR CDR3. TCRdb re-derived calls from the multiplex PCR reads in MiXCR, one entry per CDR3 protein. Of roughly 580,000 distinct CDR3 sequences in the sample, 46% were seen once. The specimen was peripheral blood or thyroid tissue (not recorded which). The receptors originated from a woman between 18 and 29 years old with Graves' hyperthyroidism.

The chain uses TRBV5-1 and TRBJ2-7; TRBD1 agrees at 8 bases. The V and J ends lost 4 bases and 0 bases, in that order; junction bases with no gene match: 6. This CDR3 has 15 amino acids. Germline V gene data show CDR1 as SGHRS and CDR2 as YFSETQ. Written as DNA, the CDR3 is TGCGCCAGCAGCCCCGATGGACAGGGCTCCTACGAGCAGTACTTC. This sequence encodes CASSPDGQGSYEQYF. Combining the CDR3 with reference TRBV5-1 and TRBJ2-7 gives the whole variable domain KAGVTQTPRYLIKTRGQQVTLSCSPISGHRSVSWYQQTPGQGLQFLFEYFSETQRNKGNFPGRFSGRQFSNSRSEMNVSTLELGDSALYLCASSPDGQGSYEQYFGPGTRLTVT.

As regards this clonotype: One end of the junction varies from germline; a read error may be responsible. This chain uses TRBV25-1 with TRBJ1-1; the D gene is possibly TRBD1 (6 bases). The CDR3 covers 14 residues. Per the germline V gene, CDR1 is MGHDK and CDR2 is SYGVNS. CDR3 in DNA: TGTGCCAGCAGTTACTCGAAGACAGGAACTGAAACTTTCTTT. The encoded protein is CASSYSKTGTETFF.

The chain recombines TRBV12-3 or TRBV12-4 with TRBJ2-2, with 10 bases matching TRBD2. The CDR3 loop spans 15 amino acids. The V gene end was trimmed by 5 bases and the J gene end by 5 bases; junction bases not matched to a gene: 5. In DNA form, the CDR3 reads TGTGCCAGCAGTCCACCTAGCGGGAGAACCGGGGAGCTGTTTTTT. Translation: CASSPPSGRTGELFF.

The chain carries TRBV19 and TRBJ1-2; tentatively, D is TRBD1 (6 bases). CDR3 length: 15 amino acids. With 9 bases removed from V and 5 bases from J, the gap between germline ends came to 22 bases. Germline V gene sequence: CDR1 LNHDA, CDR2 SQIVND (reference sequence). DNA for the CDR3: TGTGCCAGCAGCCTAAAGAGGGGGGCGGGGTATGGCTACACCTTC. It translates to CASSLKRGAGYGYTF.

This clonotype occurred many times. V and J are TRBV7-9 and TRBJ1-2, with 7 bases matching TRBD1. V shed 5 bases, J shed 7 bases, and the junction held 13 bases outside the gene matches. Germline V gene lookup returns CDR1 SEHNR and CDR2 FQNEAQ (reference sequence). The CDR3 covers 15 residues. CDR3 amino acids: CASSPDRWGTSGYTF. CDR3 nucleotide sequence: TGTGCCAGCAGCCCGGACAGGTGGGGAACTTCTGGCTACACCTTC.

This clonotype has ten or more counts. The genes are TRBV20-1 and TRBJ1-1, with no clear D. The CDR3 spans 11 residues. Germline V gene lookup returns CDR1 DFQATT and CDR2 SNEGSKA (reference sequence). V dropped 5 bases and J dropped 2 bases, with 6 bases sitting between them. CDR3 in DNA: TGCAGTGCTCCTCGCAACACTGAAGCTTTCTTT. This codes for CSAPRNTEAFF.

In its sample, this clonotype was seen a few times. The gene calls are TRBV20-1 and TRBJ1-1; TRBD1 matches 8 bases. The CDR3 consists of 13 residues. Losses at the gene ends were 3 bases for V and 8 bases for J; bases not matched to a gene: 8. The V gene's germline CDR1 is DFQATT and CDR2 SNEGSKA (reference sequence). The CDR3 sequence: CSASPRTGIEAFF. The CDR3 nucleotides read TGCAGTGCTAGTCCCCGGACAGGGATAGAAGCTTTCTTT.

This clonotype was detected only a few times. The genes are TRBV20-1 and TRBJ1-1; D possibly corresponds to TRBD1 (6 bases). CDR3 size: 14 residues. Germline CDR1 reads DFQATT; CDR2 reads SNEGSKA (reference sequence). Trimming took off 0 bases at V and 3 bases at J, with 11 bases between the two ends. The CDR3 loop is CSAREGAEDTEAFF. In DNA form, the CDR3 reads TGCAGTGCTAGAGAGGGGGCGGAGGACACTGAAGCTTTCTTT.

CDR3 residues: CSVPGGYSIAEAFF. Written as DNA, the CDR3 is TGCAGCGTTCCGGGGGGGTACAGTATCGCTGAAGCTTTCTTT. This chain links TRBV29-1 with TRBJ1-1; a possible D gene is TRBD1 (5 bases). The CDR3 length is 14 residues. From germline, CDR1 is SQVTM and CDR2 ANQGSEA. Trimming cost V 5 bases and J 6 bases, with 19 bases left between them.

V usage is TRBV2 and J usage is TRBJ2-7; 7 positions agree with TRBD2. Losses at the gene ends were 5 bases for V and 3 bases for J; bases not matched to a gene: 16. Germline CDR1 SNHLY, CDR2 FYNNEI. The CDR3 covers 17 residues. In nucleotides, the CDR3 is TGTGCCAGCAGTTACAGGCCTAGCGGATTTGGGAACTACGAGCAGTACTTC. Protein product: CASSYRPSGFGNYEQYF.

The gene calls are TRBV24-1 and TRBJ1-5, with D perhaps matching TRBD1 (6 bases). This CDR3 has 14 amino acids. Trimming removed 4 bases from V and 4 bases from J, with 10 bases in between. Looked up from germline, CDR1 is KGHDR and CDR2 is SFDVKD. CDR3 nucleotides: TGTGCCACCAGTGACCGGACAGCTAATCAGCCCCAGCATTTT. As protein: CATSDRTANQPQHF.

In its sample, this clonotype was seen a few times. The CDR3 DNA reads as TGCGCCAGCAGCCAGGAAAAGCGGTCCTACGAGCAGTACTTC. This codes for CASSQEKRSYEQYF. This chain uses TRBV10-1 with TRBJ2-7, with D possibly matching TRBD2 (5 bases). Per germline, CDR1 WNHNN and CDR2 SYGVQD (reference sequence). The CDR3 contains 14 residues. The V and J ends lost 6 bases and 1 base respectively, with 13 bases between them.

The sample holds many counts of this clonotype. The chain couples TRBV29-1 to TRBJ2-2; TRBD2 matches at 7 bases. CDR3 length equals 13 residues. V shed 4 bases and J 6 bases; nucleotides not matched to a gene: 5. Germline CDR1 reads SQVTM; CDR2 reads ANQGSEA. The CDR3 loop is CSVVLAVPGELFF. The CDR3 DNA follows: TGCAGCGTTGTCCTAGCGGTCCCCGGGGAGCTGTTTTTT.

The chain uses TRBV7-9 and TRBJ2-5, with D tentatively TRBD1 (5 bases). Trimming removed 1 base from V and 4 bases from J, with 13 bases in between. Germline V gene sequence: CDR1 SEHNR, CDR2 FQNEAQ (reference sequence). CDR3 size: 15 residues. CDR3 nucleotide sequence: TGTGCCAGCAGCTTAGTTGAGCAGGGCGTAGAGACCCAGTACTTC. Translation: CASSLVEQGVETQYF.

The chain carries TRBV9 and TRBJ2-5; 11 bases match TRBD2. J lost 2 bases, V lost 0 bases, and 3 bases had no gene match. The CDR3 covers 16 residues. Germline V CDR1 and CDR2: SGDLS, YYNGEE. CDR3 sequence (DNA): TGTGCCAGCAGCGTAGTAGGGACTAGCGGACAAGAGACCCAGTACTTC. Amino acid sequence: CASSVVGTSGQETQYF.

The CDR3 reads CASSPGSGSYEQYF. The CDR3 region has the DNA TGTGCCAGCTCACCAGGTAGCGGGAGCTACGAGCAGTACTTC. The rearrangement links TRBV18 to TRBJ2-7; 9 bases align to TRBD2. The CDR3 has 14 residues. Germline V gene data show CDR1 as KGHSH and CDR2 as LQKENI. J was trimmed by 3 bases and V by 2 bases; bases with no gene match: 2.

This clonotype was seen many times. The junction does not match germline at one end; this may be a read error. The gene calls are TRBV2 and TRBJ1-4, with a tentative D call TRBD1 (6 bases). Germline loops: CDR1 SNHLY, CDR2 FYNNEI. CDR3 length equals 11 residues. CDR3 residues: CASSVGHPGSF. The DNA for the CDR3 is TGTGCCAGCAGTGTGGGACACCCAGGGAGTTTT. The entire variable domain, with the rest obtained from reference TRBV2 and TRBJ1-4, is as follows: EPEVTQTPSHQVTQMGQEVILRCVPISNHLYFYWYRQILGQKVEFLVSFYNNEISEKSEIFDDQFSVERPDGSNFTLKIRSTKLEDSAMYFCASSVGHPGSFGSGTQLSVL.

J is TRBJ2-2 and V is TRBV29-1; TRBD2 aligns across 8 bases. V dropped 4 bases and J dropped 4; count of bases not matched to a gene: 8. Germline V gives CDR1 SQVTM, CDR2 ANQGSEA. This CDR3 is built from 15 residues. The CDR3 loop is CSVGPGLAGTGELFF. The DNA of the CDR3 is TGCAGCGTTGGTCCGGGGCTAGCGGGCACCGGGGAGCTGTTTTTT.

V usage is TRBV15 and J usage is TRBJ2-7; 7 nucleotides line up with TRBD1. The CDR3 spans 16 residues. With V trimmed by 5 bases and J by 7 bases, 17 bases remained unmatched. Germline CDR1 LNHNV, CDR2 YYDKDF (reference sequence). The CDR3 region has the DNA TGTGCCACCAGCCATGAGACGGGCCTCAGGGGGAATGAGCAGTACTTC. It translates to CATSHETGLRGNEQYF.

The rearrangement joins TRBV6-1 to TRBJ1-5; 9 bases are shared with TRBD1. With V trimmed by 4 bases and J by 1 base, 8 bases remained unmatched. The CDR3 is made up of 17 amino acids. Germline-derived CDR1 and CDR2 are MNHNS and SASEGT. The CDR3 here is CASSGRQGVGSNQPQHF. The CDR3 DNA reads TGTGCCAGCAGTGGGCGACAGGGGGTAGGGAGCAATCAGCCCCAGCATTTT.

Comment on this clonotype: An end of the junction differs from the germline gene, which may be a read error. The CDR3 region is CASSQEPRDQETQYF. As DNA, the CDR3 is TGCGCCAGCAGCCAAGAACCCCGGGACCAAGAGACCCAGTACTTC. V usage is TRBV7-2 and J usage is TRBJ2-5; D is unclear. This CDR3 is built from 15 residues. From germline, CDR1 is SGHTA and CDR2 FQGNSA.

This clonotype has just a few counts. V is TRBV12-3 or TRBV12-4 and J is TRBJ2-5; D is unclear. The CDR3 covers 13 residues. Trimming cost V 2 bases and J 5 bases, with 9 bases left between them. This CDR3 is CASSLRRMETQYF. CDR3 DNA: TGTGCCAGCAGTTTAAGGAGAATGGAGACCCAGTACTTC.

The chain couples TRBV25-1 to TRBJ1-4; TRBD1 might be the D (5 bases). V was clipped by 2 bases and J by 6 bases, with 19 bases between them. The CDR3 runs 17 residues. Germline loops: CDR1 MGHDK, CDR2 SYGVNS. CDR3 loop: CASSELSRQGSDEKLFF. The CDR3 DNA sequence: TGTGCCAGCAGTGAACTCAGCCGTCAGGGATCGGATGAAAAACTGTTTTTT.

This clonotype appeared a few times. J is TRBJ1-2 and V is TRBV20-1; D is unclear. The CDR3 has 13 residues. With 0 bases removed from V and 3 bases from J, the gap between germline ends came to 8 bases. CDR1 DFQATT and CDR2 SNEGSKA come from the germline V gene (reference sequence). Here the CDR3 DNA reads TGCAGTGCTAGAGATTCGCGACACTATGGCTACACCTTC. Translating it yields CSARDSRHYGYTF.

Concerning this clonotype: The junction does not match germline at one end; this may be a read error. CDR3 amino acids: CVSSLSRGGTETQYF. In nucleotides, the CDR3 is TGTGTCAGCAGCTTGTCCCGGGGGGGCACAGAGACCCAGTACTTC. The rearrangement uses TRBV7-2 and TRBJ2-5; 8 bases fit TRBD2. The CDR3 is 15 amino acids. The V gene's germline CDR1 is SGHTA and CDR2 FQGNSA.